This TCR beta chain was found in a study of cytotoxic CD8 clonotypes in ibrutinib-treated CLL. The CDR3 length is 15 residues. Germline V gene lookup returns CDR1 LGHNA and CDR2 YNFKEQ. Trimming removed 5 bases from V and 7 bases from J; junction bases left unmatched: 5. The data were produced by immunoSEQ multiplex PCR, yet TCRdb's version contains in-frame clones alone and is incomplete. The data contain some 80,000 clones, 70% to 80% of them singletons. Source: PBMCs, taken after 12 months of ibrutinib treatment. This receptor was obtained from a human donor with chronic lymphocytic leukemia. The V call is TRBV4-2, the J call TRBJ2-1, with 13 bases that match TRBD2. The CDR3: CASSNPGLAGNEQFF. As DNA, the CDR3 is TGTGCCAGCAGCAACCCGGGACTAGCGGGGAATGAGCAGTTCTTC.